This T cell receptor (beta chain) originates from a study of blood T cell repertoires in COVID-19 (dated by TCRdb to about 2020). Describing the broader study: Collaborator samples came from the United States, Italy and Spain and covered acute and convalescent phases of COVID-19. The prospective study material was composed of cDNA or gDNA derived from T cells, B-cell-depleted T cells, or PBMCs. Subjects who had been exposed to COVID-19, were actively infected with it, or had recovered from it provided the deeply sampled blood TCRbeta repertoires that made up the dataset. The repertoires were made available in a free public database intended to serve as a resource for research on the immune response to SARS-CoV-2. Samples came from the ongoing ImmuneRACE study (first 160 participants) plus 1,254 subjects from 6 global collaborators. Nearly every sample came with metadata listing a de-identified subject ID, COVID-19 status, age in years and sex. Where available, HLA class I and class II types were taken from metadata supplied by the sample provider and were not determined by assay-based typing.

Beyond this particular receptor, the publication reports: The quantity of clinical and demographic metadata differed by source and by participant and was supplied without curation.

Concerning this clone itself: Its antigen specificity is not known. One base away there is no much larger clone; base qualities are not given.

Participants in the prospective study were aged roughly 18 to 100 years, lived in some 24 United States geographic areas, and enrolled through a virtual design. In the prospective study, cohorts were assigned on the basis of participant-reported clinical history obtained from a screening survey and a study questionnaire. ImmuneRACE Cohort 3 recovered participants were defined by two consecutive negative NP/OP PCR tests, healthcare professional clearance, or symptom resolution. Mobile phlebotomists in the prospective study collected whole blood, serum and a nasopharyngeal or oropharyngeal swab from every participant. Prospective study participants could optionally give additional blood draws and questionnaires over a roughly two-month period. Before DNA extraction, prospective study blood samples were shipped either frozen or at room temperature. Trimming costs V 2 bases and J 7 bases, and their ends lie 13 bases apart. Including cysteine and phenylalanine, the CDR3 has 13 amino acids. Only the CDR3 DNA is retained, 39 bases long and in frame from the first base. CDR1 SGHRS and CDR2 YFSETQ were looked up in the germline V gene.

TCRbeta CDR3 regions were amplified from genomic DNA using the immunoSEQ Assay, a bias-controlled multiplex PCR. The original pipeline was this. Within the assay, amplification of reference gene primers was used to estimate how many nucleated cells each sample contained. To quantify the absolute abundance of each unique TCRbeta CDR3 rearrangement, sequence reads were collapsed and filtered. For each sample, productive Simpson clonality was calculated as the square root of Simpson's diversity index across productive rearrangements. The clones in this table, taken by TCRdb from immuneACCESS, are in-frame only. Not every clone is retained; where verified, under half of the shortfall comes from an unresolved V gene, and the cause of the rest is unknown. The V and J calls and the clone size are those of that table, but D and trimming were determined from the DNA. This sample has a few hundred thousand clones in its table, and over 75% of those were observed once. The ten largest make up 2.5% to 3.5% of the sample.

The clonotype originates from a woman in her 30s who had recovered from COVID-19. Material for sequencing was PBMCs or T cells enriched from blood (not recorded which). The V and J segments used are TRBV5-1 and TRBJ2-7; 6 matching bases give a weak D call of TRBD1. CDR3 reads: CASSLQGTGEQYF. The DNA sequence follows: TGCGCCAGCAGCTTACAGGGTACGGGTGAGCAGTACTTC.